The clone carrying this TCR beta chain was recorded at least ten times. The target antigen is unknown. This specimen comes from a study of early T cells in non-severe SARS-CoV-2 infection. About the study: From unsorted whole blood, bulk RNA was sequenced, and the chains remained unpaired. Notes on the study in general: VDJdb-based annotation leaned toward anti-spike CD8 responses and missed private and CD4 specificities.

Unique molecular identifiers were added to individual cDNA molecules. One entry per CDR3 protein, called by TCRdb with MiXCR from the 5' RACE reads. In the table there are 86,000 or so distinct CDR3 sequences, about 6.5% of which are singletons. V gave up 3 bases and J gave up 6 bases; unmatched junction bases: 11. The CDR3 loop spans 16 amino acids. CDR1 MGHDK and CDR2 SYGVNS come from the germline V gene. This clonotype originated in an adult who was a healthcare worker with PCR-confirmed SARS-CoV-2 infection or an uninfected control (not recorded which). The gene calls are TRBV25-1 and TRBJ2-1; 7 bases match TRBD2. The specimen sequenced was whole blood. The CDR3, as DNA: TGTGCCAGCAGTGACGGGACTACTAGACCTCGCAATGAGCAGTTCTTC. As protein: CASSDGTTRPRNEQFF.